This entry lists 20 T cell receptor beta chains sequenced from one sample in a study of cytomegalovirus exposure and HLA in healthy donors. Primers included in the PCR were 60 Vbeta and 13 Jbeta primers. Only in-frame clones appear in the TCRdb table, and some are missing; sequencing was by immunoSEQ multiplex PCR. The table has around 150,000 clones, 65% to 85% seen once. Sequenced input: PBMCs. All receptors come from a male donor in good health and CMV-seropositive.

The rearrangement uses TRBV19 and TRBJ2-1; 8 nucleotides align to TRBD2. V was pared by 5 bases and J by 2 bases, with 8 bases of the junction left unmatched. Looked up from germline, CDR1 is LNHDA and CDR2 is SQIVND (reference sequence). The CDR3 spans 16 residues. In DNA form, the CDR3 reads TGTGCCAGTAGTGCACTAGCGGACCCGACCTACAATGAGCAGTTCTTC. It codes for CASSALADPTYNEQFF.

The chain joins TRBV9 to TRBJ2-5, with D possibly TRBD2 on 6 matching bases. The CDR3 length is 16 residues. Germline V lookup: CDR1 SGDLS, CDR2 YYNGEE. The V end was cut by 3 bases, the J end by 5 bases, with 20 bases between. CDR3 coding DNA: TGTGCCAGCAGCGAGAGAGGAGGGACCGGCCCGGAGACCCAGTACTTC. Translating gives CASSERGGTGPETQYF. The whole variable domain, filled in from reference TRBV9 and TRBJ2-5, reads DSGVTQTPKHLITATGQRVTLRCSPRSGDLSVYWYQQSLDQGLQFLIQYYNGEERAKGNILERFSAQQFPDLHSELNLSSLELGDSALYFCASSERGGTGPETQYFGPGTRLLVL.

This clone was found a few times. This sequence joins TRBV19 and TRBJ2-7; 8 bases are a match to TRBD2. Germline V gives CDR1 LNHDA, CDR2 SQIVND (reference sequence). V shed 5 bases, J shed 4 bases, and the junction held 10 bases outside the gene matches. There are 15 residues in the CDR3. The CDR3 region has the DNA TGTGCCAGTAGTTCTGCAGCGGGAGAAGGTTACGAGCAGTACTTC. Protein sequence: CASSSAAGEGYEQYF.

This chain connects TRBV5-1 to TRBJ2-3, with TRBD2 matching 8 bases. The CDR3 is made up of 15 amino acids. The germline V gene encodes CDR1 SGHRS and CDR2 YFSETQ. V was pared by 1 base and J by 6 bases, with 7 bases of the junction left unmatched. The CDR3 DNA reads TGCGCCAGCAGCTTGAACGGGAGGGCGGGTGATACGCAGTATTTT. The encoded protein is CASSLNGRAGDTQYF. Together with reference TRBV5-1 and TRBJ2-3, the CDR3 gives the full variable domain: KAGVTQTPRYLIKTRGQQVTLSCSPISGHRSVSWYQQTPGQGLQFLFEYFSETQRNKGNFPGRFSGRQFSNSRSEMNVSTLELGDSALYLCASSLNGRAGDTQYFGPGTRLTVL.

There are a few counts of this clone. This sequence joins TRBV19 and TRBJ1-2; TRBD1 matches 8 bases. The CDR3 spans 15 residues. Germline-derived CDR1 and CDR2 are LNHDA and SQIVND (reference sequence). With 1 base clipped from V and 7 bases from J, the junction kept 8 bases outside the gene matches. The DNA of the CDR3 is TGTGCCAGTAGTATAGCCGGACAGGGAGGAACTGGCTACACCTTC. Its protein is CASSIAGQGGTGYTF.

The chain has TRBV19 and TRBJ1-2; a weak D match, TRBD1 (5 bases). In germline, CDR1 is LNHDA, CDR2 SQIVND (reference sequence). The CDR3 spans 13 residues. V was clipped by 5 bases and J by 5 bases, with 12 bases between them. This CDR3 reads CASSSPGNYGYTF. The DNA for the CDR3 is TGTGCCAGTAGTTCCCCAGGGAATTATGGCTACACCTTC.

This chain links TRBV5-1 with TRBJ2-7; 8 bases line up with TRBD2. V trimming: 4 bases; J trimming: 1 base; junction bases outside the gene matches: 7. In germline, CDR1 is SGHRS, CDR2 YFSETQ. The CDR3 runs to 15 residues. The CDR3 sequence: CASSPLGGGSYEQYF. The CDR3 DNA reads TGCGCCAGCAGCCCGCTTGGCGGGGGGTCCTACGAGCAGTACTTC.

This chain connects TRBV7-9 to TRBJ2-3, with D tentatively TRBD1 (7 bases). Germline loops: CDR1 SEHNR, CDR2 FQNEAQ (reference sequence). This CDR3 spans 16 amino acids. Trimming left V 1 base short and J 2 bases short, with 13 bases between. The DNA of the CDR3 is TGTGCCAGCAGCTTAGGAGGAGGGGGCTACACAGATACGCAGTATTTT. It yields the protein CASSLGGGGYTDTQYF. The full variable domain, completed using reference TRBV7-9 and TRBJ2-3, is DTGVSQNPRHKITKRGQNVTFRCDPISEHNRLYWYRQTLGQGPEFLTYFQNEAQLEKSRLLSDRFSAERPKGSFSTLEIQRTEQGDSAMYLCASSLGGGGYTDTQYFGPGTRLTVL.

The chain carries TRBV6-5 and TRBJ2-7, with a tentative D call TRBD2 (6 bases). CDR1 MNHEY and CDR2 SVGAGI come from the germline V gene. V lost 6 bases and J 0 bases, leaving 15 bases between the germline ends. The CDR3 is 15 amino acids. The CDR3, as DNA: TGTGCCAGCAGGAGGGGCGGGACGGACTCCTACGAGCAGTACTTC. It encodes CASRRGGTDSYEQYF.

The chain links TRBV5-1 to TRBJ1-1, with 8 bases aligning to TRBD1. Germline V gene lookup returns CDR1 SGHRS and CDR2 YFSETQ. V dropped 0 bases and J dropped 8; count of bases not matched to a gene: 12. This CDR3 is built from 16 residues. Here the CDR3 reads CASSLEGDRMGTEAFF. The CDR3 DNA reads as TGCGCCAGCAGCTTGGAAGGGGACAGGATGGGAACAGAAGCTTTCTTT.

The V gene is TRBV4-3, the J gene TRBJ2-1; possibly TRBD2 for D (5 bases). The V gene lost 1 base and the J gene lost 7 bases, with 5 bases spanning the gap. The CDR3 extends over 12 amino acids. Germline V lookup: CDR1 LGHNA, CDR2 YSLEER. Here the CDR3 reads CASSQGGNEQFF. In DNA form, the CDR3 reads TGCGCCAGCAGCCAAGGAGGGAATGAGCAGTTCTTC.

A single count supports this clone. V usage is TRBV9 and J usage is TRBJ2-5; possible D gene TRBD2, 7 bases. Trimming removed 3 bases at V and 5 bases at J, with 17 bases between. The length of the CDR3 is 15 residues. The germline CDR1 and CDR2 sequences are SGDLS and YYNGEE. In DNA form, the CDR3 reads TGTGCCAGCAGCGAGGGGGTGACTAGCTCTGAGACCCAGTACTTC. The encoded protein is CASSEGVTSSETQYF.

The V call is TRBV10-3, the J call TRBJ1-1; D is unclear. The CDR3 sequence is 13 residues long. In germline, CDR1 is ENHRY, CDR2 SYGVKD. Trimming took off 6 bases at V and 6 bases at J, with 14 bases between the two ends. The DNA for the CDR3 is TGTGCCATCAGAGTTGACATGCCTTCTGAAGCTTTCTTT. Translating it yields CAIRVDMPSEAFF.

In nucleotides, the CDR3 is TGTGCCAGTAGTATCCTCAACAGCTACGAGCAGTACTTC. Encoded protein: CASSILNSYEQYF. V usage is TRBV19 and J usage is TRBJ2-5; D is undetermined. The J call may not be correct, given that the DNA end is closer to TRBJ2-7. CDR1 is LNHDA and CDR2 is SQIVND in the germline V gene (reference sequence). The CDR3 loop spans 13 amino acids.

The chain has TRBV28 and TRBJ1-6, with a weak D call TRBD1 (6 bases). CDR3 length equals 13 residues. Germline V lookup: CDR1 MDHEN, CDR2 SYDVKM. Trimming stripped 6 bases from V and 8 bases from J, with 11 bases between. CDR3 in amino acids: CASRTGRYSPLHF. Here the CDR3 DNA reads TGTGCCAGCAGAACAGGGAGATATTCACCCCTCCACTTT.

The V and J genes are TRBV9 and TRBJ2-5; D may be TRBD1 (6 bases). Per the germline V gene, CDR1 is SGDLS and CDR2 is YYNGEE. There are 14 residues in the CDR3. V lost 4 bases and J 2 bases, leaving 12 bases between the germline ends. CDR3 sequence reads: CASSPQGIQETQYF. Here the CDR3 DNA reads TGTGCCAGCAGCCCCCAGGGGATTCAAGAGACCCAGTACTTC. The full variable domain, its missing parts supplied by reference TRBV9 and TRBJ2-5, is DSGVTQTPKHLITATGQRVTLRCSPRSGDLSVYWYQQSLDQGLQFLIQYYNGEERAKGNILERFSAQQFPDLHSELNLSSLELGDSALYFCASSPQGIQETQYFGPGTRLLVL.

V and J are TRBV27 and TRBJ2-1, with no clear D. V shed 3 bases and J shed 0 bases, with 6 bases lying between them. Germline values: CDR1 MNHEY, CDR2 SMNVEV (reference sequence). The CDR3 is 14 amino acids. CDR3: CASSLVVSYNEQFF. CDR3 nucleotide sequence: TGTGCCAGCAGTTTGGTAGTCTCCTACAATGAGCAGTTCTTC.

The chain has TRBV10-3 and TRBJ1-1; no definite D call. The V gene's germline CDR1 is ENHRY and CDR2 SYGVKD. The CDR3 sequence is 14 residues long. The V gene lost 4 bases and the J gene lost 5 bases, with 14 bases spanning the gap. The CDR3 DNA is TGTGCCATCAGTGCTGAGGTTACGGTTACTGAAGCTTTCTTT. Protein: CAISAEVTVTEAFF.

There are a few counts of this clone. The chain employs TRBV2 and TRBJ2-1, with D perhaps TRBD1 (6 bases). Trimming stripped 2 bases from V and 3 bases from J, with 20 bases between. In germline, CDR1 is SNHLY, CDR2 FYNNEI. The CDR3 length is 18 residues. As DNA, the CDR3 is TGTGCCAGCAGTGAAAAGGAGATTGGACAGCTTCGCTACAATGAGCAGTTCTTC. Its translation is CASSEKEIGQLRYNEQFF.

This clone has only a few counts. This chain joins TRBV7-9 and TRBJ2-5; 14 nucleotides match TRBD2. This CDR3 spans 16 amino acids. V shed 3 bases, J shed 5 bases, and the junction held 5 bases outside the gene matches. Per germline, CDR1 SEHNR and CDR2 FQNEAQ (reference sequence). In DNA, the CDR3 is TGTGCCAGCAGCTTTCTACGACTAGCGGGAGGGGAGACCCAGTACTTC. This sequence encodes CASSFLRLAGGETQYF. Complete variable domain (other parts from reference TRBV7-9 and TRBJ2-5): DTGVSQNPRHKITKRGQNVTFRCDPISEHNRLYWYRQTLGQGPEFLTYFQNEAQLEKSRLLSDRFSAERPKGSFSTLEIQRTEQGDSAMYLCASSFLRLAGGETQYFGPGTRLLVL.